This TCR beta chain was documented in a study of blood T cell repertoires in COVID-19. About the study: Researchers got acute and convalescent COVID-19 samples from the United States, Italy and Spain. Sources were T cells, B-cell-depleted T cells, or PBMCs; the material itself was cDNA or gDNA.

This CDR3 comprises 16 residues. CDR1 and CDR2 (germline): SGHRS, YFSETQ. The V gene end was trimmed by 0 bases and the J gene end by 1 base; junction bases not matched to a gene: 6. Seattle's enrolled individuals joined amid active infection and were then monitored longitudinally. In the authors' workflow: The assay estimated nucleated cells by amplifying reference gene primers. The protocol was immunoSEQ multiplex PCR, while the TCRdb copy is restricted to in-frame clones and leaves out a portion. V, J and clone size were drawn from that table, and D and trimming were deduced from the DNA. The data contain tens of thousands of clones, around 90% of them seen just once; the ten biggest clones take up 7.9%.

The sequencing input was peripheral blood. V gene TRBV5-1 combines with J gene TRBJ1-1; 7 nucleotides match TRBD1. This receptor was identified in a man between 60 and 75 years old with COVID-19, enrolled during active disease. CDR3 coding DNA: TGCGCCAGCAGCTTGGCCTTGGGACAGAGGAACACTGAAGCTTTCTTT. This codes for CASSLALGQRNTEAFF.